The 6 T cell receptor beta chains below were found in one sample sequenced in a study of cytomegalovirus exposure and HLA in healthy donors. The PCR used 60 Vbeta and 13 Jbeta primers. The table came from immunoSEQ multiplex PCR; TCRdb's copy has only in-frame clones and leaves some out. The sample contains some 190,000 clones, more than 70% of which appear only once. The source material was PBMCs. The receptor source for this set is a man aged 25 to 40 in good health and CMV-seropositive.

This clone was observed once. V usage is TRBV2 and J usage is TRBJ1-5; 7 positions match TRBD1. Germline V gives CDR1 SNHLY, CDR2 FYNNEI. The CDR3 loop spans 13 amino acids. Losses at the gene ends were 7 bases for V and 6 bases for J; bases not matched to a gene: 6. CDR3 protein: CASTGTVGQPQHF. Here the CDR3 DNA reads TGTGCCAGCACCGGGACAGTAGGTCAGCCCCAGCATTTT.

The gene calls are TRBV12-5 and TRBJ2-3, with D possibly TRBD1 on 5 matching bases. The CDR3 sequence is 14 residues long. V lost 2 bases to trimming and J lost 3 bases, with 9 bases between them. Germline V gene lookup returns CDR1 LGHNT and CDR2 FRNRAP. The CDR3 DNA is TGTGCTAGTGGTTTGACACCAGGGACAGATACGCAGTATTTT. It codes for CASGLTPGTDTQYF.

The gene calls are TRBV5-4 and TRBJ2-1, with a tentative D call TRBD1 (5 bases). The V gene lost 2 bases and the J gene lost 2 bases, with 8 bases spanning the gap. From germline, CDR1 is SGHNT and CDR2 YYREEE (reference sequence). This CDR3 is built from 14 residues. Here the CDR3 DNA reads TGTGCCAGCAGCTTTATAGGGGCCTACAATGAGCAGTTCTTC. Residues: CASSFIGAYNEQFF.

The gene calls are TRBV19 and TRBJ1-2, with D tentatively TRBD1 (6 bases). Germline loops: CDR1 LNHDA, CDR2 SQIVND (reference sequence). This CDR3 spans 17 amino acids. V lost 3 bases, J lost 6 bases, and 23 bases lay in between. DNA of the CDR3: TGTGCCAGTAGTATTCTAGTGGGGGCGACAGGTTTTAATGGCTACACCTTC. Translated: CASSILVGATGFNGYTF.

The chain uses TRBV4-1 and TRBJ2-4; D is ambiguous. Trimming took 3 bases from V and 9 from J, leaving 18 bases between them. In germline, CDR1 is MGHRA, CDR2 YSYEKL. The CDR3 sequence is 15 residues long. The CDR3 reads CASSHSTTLAPIQYF. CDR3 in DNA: TGCGCCAGCAGCCACAGTACAACGCTTGCTCCCATTCAGTACTTC.

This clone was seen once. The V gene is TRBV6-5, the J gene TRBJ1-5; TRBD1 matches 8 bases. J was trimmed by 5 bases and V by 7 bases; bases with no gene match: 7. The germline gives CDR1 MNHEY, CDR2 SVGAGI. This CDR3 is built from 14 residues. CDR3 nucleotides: TGTGCCAGCATTAGAGACAGGGGTGATCAGCCCCAGCATTTT. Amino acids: CASIRDRGDQPQHF.